The rows below give T cell receptor beta chains drawn from one sample of a study of beta chain features in type 1 diabetes. The method was immunoSEQ multiplex PCR; TCRdb's version includes in-frame clones alone and lacks a portion of them. The sample holds about 620,000 clones, about a sixth seen once. Sequenced material: naive CD4+ T cells from blood. These receptors were taken from a man aged 18 to 30 in good health. Each CDR3 is given with its conserved first and last residue. The D gene is left open where the match is weak. Expanded clones get a size class; other rows say once, few or many, or leave the size out.

- TRBJ2-7 15 TRBV4-1 TRBD2 TGCGCCAGCAGCCTGTCGGGACTAGCGGGGCGGGAGCAGTACTTC CASSLSGLAGREQYF
few TRBJ1-6 13 TRBV10-3 - TGTGCCATCAGTGAGGAGGGAGGGTCACCCCTCCACTTT CAISEEGGSPLHF
few TRBJ1-2 15 TRBV7-2 - TGTGCCAGCAGCTTAGCTAGCGGTACCAACTATGGCTACACCTTC CASSLASGTNYGYTF
- TRBJ1-2 14 TRBV7-9 - TGTGCCAGCAGCTTAGCGATAGTTACGCGGGGCTACACCTTC CASSLAIVTRGYTF
- TRBJ1-4 13 TRBV7-9 - TGTGCCAGCAGCTTGACGGTAGATGGAAAACTGTTTTTT CASSLTVDGKLFF
few TRBJ1-4 17 TRBV5-1 TRBD1 TGCGCCAGCAGCTTGTGGGATTCCGGGACAGTGGGTGTAAAACTGTTTTTT CASSLWDSGTVGVKLFF
- TRBJ1-5 11 TRBV20-1 - TGCAGTGCTCGTGGGGGACAGCCCCAGCATTTT CSARGGQPQHF
few TRBJ1-2 15 TRBV25-1 - TGTGCCAGCAGTGAGGGGCGTCTGCTGGACTATGGCTACACCTTC CASSEGRLLDYGYTF
- TRBJ1-1 13 TRBV29-1 TRBD1 TGCAGCGTAGCAGGGGGCCTGAACACTGAAGCTTTCTTT CSVAGGLNTEAFF
- TRBJ1-6 12 TRBV23-1 - TGCGCCAGCAGTCACCCTGATTCACCCCTCCACTTT CASSHPDSPLHF
- TRBJ2-1 16 TRBV4-2 TRBD1 TGTGCCAGCAGCCAAGATCTTGGACAGGGTGACAATGAGCAGTTCTTC CASSQDLGQGDNEQFF
few TRBJ1-3 15 TRBV5-1 - TGCGCCAGCAGCTTGACGGAATTCTCTGGAAACACCATATATTTT CASSLTEFSGNTIYF
few TRBJ1-1 12 TRBV28 - TGTGCCAGCAGCCTGCTACACACTGAAGCTTTCTTT CASSLLHTEAFF
- TRBJ1-1 14 TRBV7-8 - TGTGCCAGCAGCTTAGTGGGGCAGAACACTGAAGCTTTCTTT CASSLVGQNTEAFF
few TRBJ2-5 15 TRBV6-5 - TGTGCCAGCAGTTACTCGAAGAGGGGTTGGGAGACCCAGTACTTC CASSYSKRGWETQYF
- TRBJ1-1 13 TRBV5-6 - TGTGCCAGCAGCTTGAGGGCCCTTTACGGTGCTTTCTTT CASSLRALYGAFF
few TRBJ2-7 13 TRBV5-1 TRBD2 TGCGCCAGCAGCTACCCCGGGAGGAACGAGCAGTACTTC CASSYPGRNEQYF
- TRBJ1-2 18 TRBV23-1 - TGCGCCAGCAGTTATGGCCGGCAATGTAACTTTCGTGGCTATGGCTACACCTTC CASSYGRQCNFRGYGYTF
few TRBJ2-1 12 TRBV2 - TGTGCCAGCAGGGAACAGGGAGGTGAGCAGTTCTTC CASREQGGEQFF
- TRBJ2-5 16 TRBV7-7 TRBD1 TGTGCTAGCAGCTTAGAAGGACAGGTGGCCAAAGAGACCCAGTACTTC CASSLEGQVAKETQYF
few TRBJ1-1 13 TRBV28 - TGTGCCAGCAGTTTCGTTGGGCAGACTGAAGCTTTCTTT CASSFVGQTEAFF
- TRBJ2-6 19 TRBV7-6 - TGTGCCAGCAGCTTAGATTCGGGGGCTAGCAGTTCTGGGGCCAACGTCCTGACTTTC CASSLDSGASSSGANVLTF
few TRBJ2-5 13 TRBV27 TRBD1 TGTGCCAGCAGGGTGACAGGGATAGAGACCCAGTACTTC CASRVTGIETQYF
few TRBJ2-7 15 TRBV29-1 TRBD2 TGCAGCGTTGAGGGCGGGAGAGCATCTTCCTACGAGCAGTACTTC CSVEGGRASSYEQYF
- TRBJ2-3 14 TRBV6-5 - TGTGCCAGCATCCCCCCGGGTGGGCGAGATACGCAGTATTTT CASIPPGGRDTQYF
- TRBJ1-6 17 TRBV7-2 TRBD1 TGTGCCAGCAGCACGAGAGGGGGCAGCTCCTATAATTCACCCCTCCACTTT CASSTRGGSSYNSPLHF
few TRBJ2-5 17 TRBV25-1 - TGTGCCAGCAGTGACAGTAGGATTCAGGGGCCCCAAGAGACCCAGTACTTC CASSDSRIQGPQETQYF
few TRBJ2-7 13 TRBV7-3 - TGTGCCAGCAGCTCCCTCAGCACTAGCGAGCAGTACTTC CASSSLSTSEQYF
- TRBJ1-3 13 TRBV11-2 - TGTGCCAGCAGCTATAAAGGGAGTTACACCATATATTTT CASSYKGSYTIYF
few TRBJ1-6 14 TRBV27 - TGTGCCAGCAGTTTTCAGGGTAGTAATTCACCCCTCCACTTT CASSFQGSNSPLHF
few TRBJ2-6 18 TRBV25-1 - TGTGCCAGCAGTGCCTTCGACGGGGTCGGGAGTGGGGCCAACGTCCTGACTTTC CASSAFDGVGSGANVLTF
- TRBJ2-7 16 TRBV5-1 TRBD1 TGCGCCAGCAGCTTCGGGGACAGTCCTCGGTCCTACGAGCAGTACTTC CASSFGDSPRSYEQYF
- TRBJ1-1 16 TRBV7-2 TRBD1 TGTGCCAGCAGTACTTGGACAGGGACCCCGAACACTGAAGCTTTCTTT CASSTWTGTPNTEAFF
few TRBJ1-2 15 TRBV29-1 TRBD1 TGCAGCGTTGAGGACAGGGGGCACTTAAACTATGGCTACACCTTC CSVEDRGHLNYGYTF
once TRBJ2-7 14 TRBV6-1 - TGTGCCAGCAGTGAAGTGGGGACAAGGTCCGAGCAGTACTTC CASSEVGTRSEQYF
few TRBJ2-1 17 TRBV27 TRBD2 TGTGCCAGCAGTTTACCCCCGGGACTAGTGACCTACAATGAGCAGTTCTTC CASSLPPGLVTYNEQFF
- TRBJ2-7 18 TRBV5-1 TRBD1 TGCGCCAGCAGCTTGGCTATCTTGCGCGAGACAGGGGGTTCATCGCAGTACTTC CASSLAILRETGGSSQYF
- TRBJ2-3 12 TRBV11-2 - TGTGCCAGCGGTACGGGGGCGGATACGCAGTATTTT CASGTGADTQYF
- TRBJ2-5 13 TRBV27 - TGTGCCAGCTCCTGGGGAAGGGGTGAGACCCAGTACTTC CASSWGRGETQYF